This TCR beta chain is drawn from a study of OX40 agonist ivuxolimab in advanced cancers. A single count supports this clone. Its antigen is unknown. Baseline was the first blood sampling point, followed by cycle 4 day 1 and cycle 7 day 1. The CDR3 loop spans 14 amino acids. Germline-derived CDR1 and CDR2 are MRHNA and SNTAGT. Trimming at V came to 3 bases and at J to 9 bases, leaving 4 bases not matched to a gene. The protocol was immunoSEQ multiplex PCR, while the TCRdb copy is restricted to in-frame clones and leaves out a portion. The repertoire holds about 66,000 clones, about nine tenths seen once, with roughly 2.1% in the top ten. Study conclusions and caveats: Among the nonresponders, some also had low normalized T-cell clonal expansion.

The receptor was derived from an adult with an advanced solid tumor such as melanoma, head and neck, liver or kidney cancer. The specimen comprised CD4+ or CD8+ T cells sorted from blood, sampled in a trial of the OX40 agonist ivuxolimab. The chain is built from TRBV6-4 and TRBJ1-6; 8 bases match TRBD1. The CDR3 nucleotides are TGTGCCAGCAGTGATGGACAGGGCAGTTCACCCCTCCACTTT. Translated, it gives CASSDGQGSSPLHF.